The 29 T cell receptor beta chains in this list originate from one sample, sequenced in a study of T cell responses to AZD1222 COVID-19 vaccine. The table came from immunoSEQ multiplex PCR; TCRdb's copy has only in-frame clones and leaves some out. This sample carries 130,000 to 150,000 clones, 88% of them seen once, and the ten largest clones take around 2%. The sample here was peripheral blood, taken on day 0 of AZD1222 vaccination. The receptors here all came from an adult in good health.

The chain employs TRBV19 and TRBJ2-7; the D gene could be TRBD1 or TRBD2 (6 bases each). CDR3 length: 15 amino acids. CDR1 and CDR2 (germline): LNHDA, SQIVND (reference sequence). Trimming removed 8 bases at V and 5 bases at J, with 22 bases between. The CDR3 sequence: CASSVVGGLPHEQYF. CDR3 sequence (DNA): TGTGCCAGTTCAGTGGTTGGGGGGCTTCCCCACGAGCAGTACTTC.

This chain joins TRBV27 and TRBJ2-7; TRBD2 agrees at 10 bases. The CDR3 consists of 15 residues. Trimming took 6 bases from V and 2 from J; bases not matched to a gene: 7. The germline V gene encodes CDR1 MNHEY and CDR2 SMNVEV (reference sequence). This CDR3 is CASSPLAGVAYEQYF. The DNA of the CDR3 is TGTGCCAGCAGCCCCCTAGCGGGGGTCGCCTACGAGCAGTACTTC.

V and J are TRBV27 and TRBJ1-1; weak D call: TRBD1 (5 bases). The CDR3 totals 14 residues. Germline V gene sequence: CDR1 MNHEY, CDR2 SMNVEV (reference sequence). The V end lost 10 bases, the J end lost 1 base, and 16 bases lay between the germline ends. CDR3 sequence (DNA): TGTGCCACCGCGGGGCAGGCCAAGAACACTGAAGCTTTCTTT. It is translated as CATAGQAKNTEAFF.

The chain combines TRBV7-2 with TRBJ1-2; D is undetermined. In germline, CDR1 is SGHTA, CDR2 FQGNSA. The CDR3 contains 15 residues. Trimming cost V 3 bases and J 4 bases, with 15 bases left between them. The CDR3 here is CASSFGGSGIYGYTF. CDR3 coding DNA: TGTGCCAGCAGCTTTGGTGGAAGTGGTATCTATGGCTACACCTTC.

In DNA form, the CDR3 reads TGCGCCAGCAGCTTGTCAGGGAACTATGGCTACACCTTC. Its protein is CASSLSGNYGYTF. This chain links TRBV5-1 with TRBJ1-2, with D tentatively TRBD1 (5 bases). Deletions cut 1 base from V and 2 bases from J, with 6 bases between. The CDR3 totals 13 residues. CDR1 and CDR2 (germline): SGHRS, YFSETQ.

The sample holds a few counts of this clone. V and J are TRBV7-8 and TRBJ2-1; no definite D call. The CDR3 consists of 11 residues. V was cut by 5 bases and J by 5 bases, with 4 bases left in between. Germline loops: CDR1 SGHVS, CDR2 FQNEAQ. CDR3 loop: CASSHNNEQFF. Written as DNA, the CDR3 is TGTGCCAGCAGCCATAACAATGAGCAGTTCTTC.

In its sample, this clone was seen a few times. This rearrangement joins TRBV3-1 (or the pseudogene TRBV3-2) to TRBJ2-7; weak D call: TRBD2 (5 bases). Germline values: CDR1 LGHDT, CDR2 YNNKEL (reference sequence). V dropped 6 bases and J dropped 0 bases, with 15 bases sitting between them. The CDR3 loop spans 15 amino acids. CDR3 residues: CASSTAGMSSYEQYF. CDR3 bases: TGTGCCAGCAGTACGGCCGGGATGAGCTCCTACGAGCAGTACTTC.

This sequence joins TRBV6-5 and TRBJ1-1; D may be TRBD1 (5 bases). The V end was cut by 0 bases, the J end by 1 base, with 9 bases between. From germline, CDR1 is MNHEY and CDR2 SVGAGI. CDR3 length equals 15 residues. CDR3 in DNA: TGTGCCAGCAGTTACTCGGGGGGTACGAACACTGAAGCTTTCTTT. Its protein is CASSYSGGTNTEAFF.

The CDR3 is CASSQGRMNTEAFF. The CDR3 coding sequence is TGTGCCAGCAGCCAAGGGCGAATGAACACTGAAGCTTTCTTT. This chain connects TRBV4-2 to TRBJ1-1; D is unresolved. CDR3 length equals 14 residues. Per germline, CDR1 LGHNA and CDR2 YNFKEQ. V dropped 1 base and J dropped 0 bases, with 6 bases sitting between them.

The gene calls are TRBV9 and TRBJ2-3; TRBD1 agrees at 7 bases. J was trimmed by 4 bases and V by 4 bases; bases with no gene match: 12. This CDR3 comprises 16 residues. Germline-derived CDR1 and CDR2 are SGDLS and YYNGEE. DNA of the CDR3: TGTGCCAGCAGCCCACGACAGGGTGAGGTTGCAGATACGCAGTATTTT. Translated: CASSPRQGEVADTQYF.

The chain uses TRBV7-8 and TRBJ2-1, with 16 bases lining up with TRBD2. CDR3 length: 19 residues. Germline lookup yields CDR1 SGHVS and CDR2 FQNEAQ. V lost 5 bases to trimming and J lost 5 bases; unmatched junction nucleotides: 12. The CDR3 here is CASSIPGLAGGLGDNEQFF. The DNA of the CDR3 is TGTGCCAGCAGCATACCGGGACTAGCGGGAGGGCTAGGGGACAATGAGCAGTTCTTC.

The chain is built from TRBV27 and TRBJ2-7, with D perhaps matching TRBD1 (6 bases). Germline loops: CDR1 MNHEY, CDR2 SMNVEV (reference sequence). The ends were cut back, 3 bases at V and 2 bases at J, with 11 bases in the middle. The CDR3 runs 14 residues. The CDR3 DNA sequence: TGTGCCAGCAGTTTGCAGGGGTTACCCTACGAGCAGTACTTC. It translates to CASSLQGLPYEQYF.

This chain links TRBV30 with TRBJ1-6, with D unresolved. Germline-derived CDR1 and CDR2 are GTSNPN and SVGIG (reference sequence). This CDR3 spans 16 amino acids. The V end was cut by 2 bases, the J end by 9 bases, with 20 bases between. CDR3 residues: CAWSPKGVGRASPLHF. CDR3 sequence (DNA): TGTGCCTGGAGTCCTAAGGGTGTAGGAAGAGCTTCACCCCTCCACTTT.

This sequence joins TRBV6-2 or TRBV6-3 and TRBJ1-2; D gene uncertain. CDR3 size: 15 residues. V was pared by 5 bases and J by 4 bases, with 17 bases between. CDR1 and CDR2 from the germline V gene are MNHEY and SVGEGT. For the CDR3, the DNA is TGTGCCAGCAGTCGCCCGAGCCCGAACGCCTATGGCTACACCTTC. This translates into CASSRPSPNAYGYTF.

The chain is built from TRBV6-5 and TRBJ1-5; maybe TRBD1 (5 bases). This CDR3 has 14 amino acids. Germline CDR1 and CDR2: MNHEY and SVGAGI. V was pared by 4 bases and J by 3 bases, with 10 bases between. The CDR3 region has the DNA TGTGCCAGCAGTTCAGGGAGTCTCAATCAGCCCCAGCATTTT. It translates to CASSSGSLNQPQHF.

V gene TRBV6-4 combines with J gene TRBJ2-3; 9 bases are a match to TRBD2. Germline lookup yields CDR1 MRHNA and CDR2 SNTAGT. V lost 3 bases to trimming and J lost 5 bases; unmatched junction nucleotides: 3. The length of the CDR3 is 14 residues. CDR3 coding DNA: TGTGCCAGCAGTGAAGCGGGAGGTGAAGATACGCAGTATTTT. Its protein is CASSEAGGEDTQYF.

CDR3 sequence reads: CATKVFHTGELFF. The CDR3 DNA reads TGTGCCACCAAGGTCTTTCACACCGGGGAGCTGTTTTTT. This chain uses TRBV28 with TRBJ2-2, with D uncertain. Looked up from germline, CDR1 is MDHEN and CDR2 is SYDVKM. CDR3 length: 13 residues. V lost 10 bases and J lost 3, with 12 bases in between.

V is TRBV28 and J is TRBJ1-4, with D perhaps matching TRBD1 (6 bases). The V end lost 4 bases, the J end lost 4 bases, and 10 bases lay between the germline ends. This CDR3 contains 14 residues. Germline V gene lookup returns CDR1 MDHEN and CDR2 SYDVKM. Here the CDR3 DNA reads TGTGCCAGCAGTTATCAGGGGTATAATGAAAAACTGTTTTTT. Amino acids: CASSYQGYNEKLFF.

As concerns this clone: Germline is not matched at one junction end, which may reflect a read error. The V and J genes are TRBV7-7 and TRBJ2-1, with TRBD2 matching over 7 bases. This CDR3 has 15 residues. Germline V gene sequence: CDR1 SSHAT, CDR2 FNYEAQ (reference sequence). In DNA form, the CDR3 reads TGTGCTAGCAGCTTAGCGGGCGGGAGTGGGTATGAGCAGTTCTTC. It is translated as CASSLAGGSGYEQFF.

The genes are TRBV9 and TRBJ1-1; a weak D match, TRBD1 (6 bases). V was cut by 0 bases and J by 1 base, with 7 bases left in between. Germline lookup yields CDR1 SGDLS and CDR2 YYNGEE. This CDR3 spans 14 amino acids. CDR3 nucleotides: TGTGCCAGCAGCGTAGGGGACACGAACACTGAAGCTTTCTTT. Protein sequence: CASSVGDTNTEAFF.

V gene TRBV7-8 combines with J gene TRBJ2-5; D remains unclear. CDR3 length: 15 amino acids. Trimming left V 5 bases short and J 2 bases short, with 15 bases between. CDR1 and CDR2 from the germline V gene are SGHVS and FQNEAQ. CDR3 DNA sequence: TGTGCCAGCAGCCCAGGCGGCCTTCCACAAGAGACCCAGTACTTC. This sequence encodes CASSPGGLPQETQYF.

The rearrangement joins TRBV30 to TRBJ1-3, with unresolved D. Deletions cut 2 bases from V and 4 bases from J, with 12 bases between. The CDR3 is 14 residues long. Per the germline V gene, CDR1 is GTSNPN and CDR2 is SVGIG (reference sequence). CDR3 loop: CAWSISRRGNTIYF. CDR3 bases: TGTGCCTGGAGTATTTCTAGGCGCGGAAACACCATATATTTT.

V usage is TRBV7-2 and J usage is TRBJ1-2; D may be TRBD1 (5 bases). There are 15 residues in the CDR3. The germline CDR1 and CDR2 sequences are SGHTA and FQGNSA. The ends were cut back, 5 bases at V and 8 bases at J, with 21 bases in the middle. The CDR3 sequence: CASSLTSDIPGGYTF. The CDR3, as DNA: TGTGCCAGCAGCCTAACTTCGGACATCCCCGGAGGCTACACCTTC.

The chain recombines TRBV7-2 with TRBJ1-5; no definite D call. The CDR3 length is 16 residues. V lost 1 base, J lost 2 bases, and 12 bases lay in between. CDR1 is SGHTA and CDR2 is FQGNSA in the germline V gene. The CDR3 nucleotides read TGTGCCAGCAGCTTAGAACCGGGGTCGGGCAATCAGCCCCAGCATTTT. Amino acids: CASSLEPGSGNQPQHF.

Only one count was recorded for this clone. V usage is TRBV19 and J usage is TRBJ1-5; TRBD1 might be the D (5 bases). Trimming pared 3 bases from V and 7 bases from J, leaving 16 bases between. Germline CDR1 reads LNHDA; CDR2 reads SQIVND (reference sequence). This CDR3 is built from 15 residues. This CDR3 reads CASSMGLLRGQPQHF. The CDR3 DNA reads as TGTGCCAGTAGTATGGGACTCCTACGGGGGCAGCCCCAGCATTTT.

The chain carries TRBV7-2 and TRBJ2-7; D uncertain. Germline assignment: CDR1 SGHTA and CDR2 FQGNSA. V lost 1 base, J lost 0 bases, and 10 bases lay in between. The CDR3 has 15 residues. The CDR3 is CASSLVDPTSYEQYF. DNA for the CDR3: TGTGCCAGCAGCTTAGTAGACCCGACCTCCTACGAGCAGTACTTC.

The V call is TRBV6-5, the J call TRBJ2-7; 10 bases agree with TRBD2. CDR1 MNHEY and CDR2 SVGAGI come from the germline V gene. The CDR3 is 15 amino acids. V shed 4 bases, J shed 6 bases, and the junction held 9 bases outside the gene matches. This CDR3 reads CASSFSLAGAGEQYF. As DNA, the CDR3 is TGTGCCAGCAGTTTCTCTCTAGCGGGAGCGGGCGAGCAGTACTTC.

This chain uses TRBV3-1 (or the pseudogene TRBV3-2) with TRBJ2-7; 9 bases map to TRBD1. The V gene's germline CDR1 is LGHDT and CDR2 YNNKEL (reference sequence). The CDR3 length is 14 residues. Unmatched junction bases numbered 4, after V lost 3 bases and J lost 4 bases. DNA of the CDR3: TGTGCCAGCAGCCACGACAGGGGGAAATACGAGCAGTACTTC. The encoded protein is CASSHDRGKYEQYF.

J is TRBJ2-5 and V is TRBV28, with TRBD2 matching over 10 bases. Germline values: CDR1 MDHEN, CDR2 SYDVKM. With 5 bases clipped from V and 5 bases from J, the junction kept 5 bases outside the gene matches. CDR3 length equals 14 residues. The CDR3 region is CASSPSGSRETQYF. The CDR3 bases are TGTGCCAGCAGTCCTAGCGGGAGTAGGGAGACCCAGTACTTC. The complete variable domain, with remaining parts taken from reference TRBV28 and TRBJ2-5, reads DVKVTQSSRYLVKRTGEKVFLECVQDMDHENMFWYRQDPGLGLRLIYFSYDVKMKEKGDIPEGYSVSREKKERFSLILESASTNQTSMYLCASSPSGSRETQYFGPGTRLLVL.